Shown below are 9 T cell receptor beta chains from a single sample sequenced in a study of neoadjuvant nivolumab and ipilimumab in lung cancer. TCRdb keeps only in-frame clones here, not all; method: immunoSEQ multiplex PCR. The sample carries fewer than 2,000 clones, about 86% recorded once. Sequenced here: adjacent normal lung tissue, sampled after neoadjuvant nivolumab, alone or with ipilimumab, at or shortly before surgery. The receptors stem from an adult with non-small cell lung cancer.

The chain employs TRBV9 and TRBJ1-5; TRBD1 might be the D (5 bases). The CDR3 sequence is 15 residues long. V dropped 4 bases and J dropped 5 bases, with 16 bases sitting between them. Germline values: CDR1 SGDLS, CDR2 YYNGEE. The CDR3, as DNA: TGTGCCAGCAGCAAAACTGGGGGAAGAGATCAGCCCCAGCATTTT. Encoded protein: CASSKTGGRDQPQHF.

The chain combines TRBV10-1 with TRBJ2-1; a weak D match, TRBD1 (6 bases). Germline V lookup: CDR1 WNHNN, CDR2 SYGVQD (reference sequence). CDR3 length: 15 residues. V lost 4 bases and J 2 bases, leaving 12 bases between the germline ends. The CDR3 reads CASSGGGGPYNEQFF. In DNA form, the CDR3 reads TGCGCCAGCAGTGGAGGGGGTGGGCCCTACAATGAGCAGTTCTTC.

The chain employs TRBV11-3 and TRBJ2-2; D possibly corresponds to TRBD1 (5 bases). Trimming left V 5 bases short and J 4 bases short, with 23 bases between. Germline lookup yields CDR1 SGHNT and CDR2 YENEEA. This CDR3 spans 18 amino acids. CDR3 sequence reads: CASSTVFSQGRCTGELFF. The CDR3 region has the DNA TGTGCCAGCAGCACCGTCTTCTCCCAGGGTAGGTGCACCGGGGAGCTGTTTTTT.

This clone was seen once. V and J are TRBV5-5 and TRBJ1-1, with TRBD1 as a possible D gene (5 bases). V dropped 0 bases and J dropped 4 bases, with 10 bases sitting between them. The CDR3 contains 14 residues. Germline values: CDR1 SGHKS, CDR2 YYEKEE (reference sequence). The CDR3 region is CASSLVSGSTEAFF. CDR3 nucleotides: TGTGCCAGCAGCTTGGTGTCAGGGAGCACTGAAGCTTTCTTT.

The V gene is TRBV7-8, the J gene TRBJ2-5, with D uncertain. The CDR3 has 14 residues. V was trimmed by 2 bases and J by 5 bases, leaving 12 bases between them. Germline V gene data show CDR1 as SGHVS and CDR2 as FQNEAQ. CDR3 DNA sequence: TGTGCCAGCAGCTTACTATACGTGTTGGAGACCCAGTACTTC. This gives the protein CASSLLYVLETQYF.

This clone was counted a single time. This chain uses TRBV5-5 with TRBJ1-1, with a possible D match to TRBD1 (6 bases). Germline CDR1 reads SGHKS; CDR2 reads YYEKEE (reference sequence). V was shortened by 6 bases and J by 5 bases, with 20 bases between the two germline ends. The CDR3 totals 15 residues. This CDR3 reads CASKTMGGRDTEAFF. Written as DNA, the CDR3 is TGTGCCAGCAAAACGATGGGGGGCAGGGATACTGAAGCTTTCTTT.

The chain couples TRBV5-6 to TRBJ2-5; D possibly corresponds to TRBD2 (5 bases). CDR1 and CDR2 (germline): SGHDT, YYEEEE. This CDR3 is 14 amino acids long. V was pared by 4 bases and J by 6 bases, with 16 bases between. The DNA of the CDR3 is TGTGCCAGCAGCCCGACCCCCCGGGAACAGACCCAGTACTTC. It is translated as CASSPTPREQTQYF.

CDR3 coding DNA: TGTGCCAGCAGCCGCCAGCAGGGCTCTGGAAACACCATATATTTT. Protein sequence: CASSRQQGSGNTIYF. The chain joins TRBV4-2 to TRBJ1-3; possibly TRBD1 for D (5 bases). Germline V lookup: CDR1 LGHNA, CDR2 YNFKEQ. V was cut by 4 bases and J by 0 bases, with 10 bases left in between. CDR3 length: 15 amino acids.

The chain combines TRBV6-1 with TRBJ1-5; D may be TRBD1 (5 bases). The germline V gene encodes CDR1 MNHNS and CDR2 SASEGT. The length of the CDR3 is 14 residues. Trimming removed 4 bases from V and 5 bases from J, with 12 bases in between. The CDR3 DNA sequence: TGTGCCAGCAGTGGCAGGGTAACCTATCAGCCCCAGCATTTT. As protein: CASSGRVTYQPQHF.